The clone carrying this T cell receptor beta chain was counted many times. Time point given: sample taken at primary tumor resection. Sequencing covered unsorted whole RNA taken from tumor, nontumor lung or frozen PBMC. TCRdb fed the 5' RACE reads into MiXCR, producing one record per CDR3 protein. The sample includes around 24,000 distinct CDR3 sequences, 10% to 15% seen only once; the top ten take around 23%. This entry is derived from a study of spatial heterogeneity in lung cancer. The J segment lost 8 bases and the V segment lost 1 base, leaving 6 bases of the junction unmatched. The CDR3 covers 14 residues. The germline V gene has CDR1 DFQATT and CDR2 SNEGSKA (reference sequence).

The chain is built from TRBV20-1 and TRBJ1-5, with TRBD1 matching 9 bases. The sample was PBMCs, taken at surgery. This TCR came from a female donor with early-stage non-small cell lung cancer. The CDR3 sequence: CSARGWDREEPQHF. The CDR3 bases are TGCAGTGCTAGAGGTTGGGACAGGGAAGAGCCCCAGCATTTT.